The entry below describes one TCR beta chain. Per the study methods: Reference gene primer amplification in the assay estimated nucleated cell counts. Clones were sequenced by immunoSEQ multiplex PCR, and TCRdb holds only the in-frame ones, with some missing. V and J calls and clone size follow that table, whereas D and trimming were derived from the DNA. The sample holds about 280,000 clones, almost 90% seen once. The sample is drawn from a study of blood T cell repertoires in COVID-19. The germline gives CDR1 KGHSH, CDR2 LQKENI. This CDR3 is built from 15 residues. Trimming took off 2 bases at V and 2 bases at J, with 10 bases between the two ends.

This chain links TRBV18 with TRBJ2-1; D might be TRBD2 (6 bases). Material for sequencing was PBMCs or T cells enriched from blood (not recorded which). The sequence was obtained from a woman in her late teens or twenties with acute COVID-19. The CDR3 bases are TGTGCCAGCTCACCAGCGGGATCGACCTACAATGAGCAGTTCTTC. Translated: CASSPAGSTYNEQFF.